This T cell receptor (beta chain) came from a study of T cells after yellow fever vaccination. This CDR3 has 20 amino acids. Germline trimming cut 6 bases from V and 0 bases from J; bases unmatched to any gene: 17. Making TCR cDNA involved 5'RACE template switching, which added UMIs and a universal primer site. TCRdb fed the 5' RACE reads into MiXCR, producing one record per CDR3 protein. The sample lists under 550,000 distinct CDR3 sequences; 21% were seen once. This clonotype was seen only a few times. Sequenced material: PBMCs, taken more than 20 days after the first yellow fever vaccination. This TCR was recovered from a man aged 18 to 35 who received the YFV17D yellow fever vaccine. The V call is TRBV12-3 or TRBV12-4, the J call TRBJ2-6, with 7 bases that match TRBD1. CDR3 nucleotides: TGTGCCAGCAGCACTCCAGACCCGGGACAGTTTTTCTCTGGGGCCAACGTCCTGACTTTC. It specifies CASSTPDPGQFFSGANVLTF.